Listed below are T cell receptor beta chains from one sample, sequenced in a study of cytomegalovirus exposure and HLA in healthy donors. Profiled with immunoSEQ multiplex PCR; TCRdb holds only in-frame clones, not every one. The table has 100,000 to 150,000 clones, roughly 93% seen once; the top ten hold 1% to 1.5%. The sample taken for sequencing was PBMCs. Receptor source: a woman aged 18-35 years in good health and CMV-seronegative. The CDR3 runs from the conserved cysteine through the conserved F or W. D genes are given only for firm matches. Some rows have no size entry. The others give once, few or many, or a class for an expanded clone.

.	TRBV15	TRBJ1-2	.	TGTGCCACCAGCTATAGAAACTATGGCTACACCTTC	CATSYRNYGYTF
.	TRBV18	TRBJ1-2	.	TGTGCCAGCTCACCGGACCGGAGGGCCTATGGCTACACCTTC	CASSPDRRAYGYTF
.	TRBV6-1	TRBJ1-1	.	TGTGCCAGCGCGGACACTGAAGCTTTCTTT	CASADTEAFF
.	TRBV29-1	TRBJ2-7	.	TGCAGCGTTGGTACAGGGTCCTACGAGCAGTACTTC	CSVGTGSYEQYF
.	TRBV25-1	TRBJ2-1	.	TGTGCCAGCAGTGAATATCGGCTAGCGCCAAGCAATGAGCAGTTCTTC	CASSEYRLAPSNEQFF
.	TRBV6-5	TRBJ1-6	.	TGTGCCAGCAGTTACGTCAGCTCCTATAATTCACCCCTCCACTTT	CASSYVSSYNSPLHF
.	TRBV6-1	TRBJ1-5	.	TGTGCCAGCAGTGAAGCGCTTTTAGAGTCGAAATGGCCCCAGCATTTT	CASSEALLESKWPQHF
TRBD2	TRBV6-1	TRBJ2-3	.	TGTGCCAGCACGACAGGGATAGCGGGAGAGACGCAGTATTTT	CASTTGIAGETQYF
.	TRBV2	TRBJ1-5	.	TGTGCCAGCAGTGATTCGTTCAGGGGTGACCAGCCCCAGCATTTT	CASSDSFRGDQPQHF
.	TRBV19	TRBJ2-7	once	TGTGCCAGTAGTATATATGGCACCTACGAGCAGTACTTC	CASSIYGTYEQYF
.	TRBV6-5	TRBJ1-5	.	TGTGCCAGCAGACCTGCCGACAGACTTCGGGAGCCCCAGCATTTT	CASRPADRLREPQHF
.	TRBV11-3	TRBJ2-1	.	TGTGCCAGCAGCTTATTCGGTTTGGGCAGCTACAATGAGCAGTTCTTC	CASSLFGLGSYNEQFF
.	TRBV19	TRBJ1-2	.	TGTGCCAGTAGTGGAGCCCGCAGCACATATGGCTACACCTTC	CASSGARSTYGYTF
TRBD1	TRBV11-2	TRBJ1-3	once	TGTGCCAGCAGCCGCCAAGGGACAGGTGGAAACACCATATATTTT	CASSRQGTGGNTIYF
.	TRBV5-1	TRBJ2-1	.	TGCGCCAGCAAGCTGGAGGTCCCGTACAATGAGCAGTTCTTC	CASKLEVPYNEQFF
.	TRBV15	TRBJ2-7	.	TGTGCCACCAGCAGAGAAGTTGGACAATACGAGCAGTACTTC	CATSREVGQYEQYF
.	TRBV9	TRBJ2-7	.	TGTGCCAGCAGCACACAGGGGGAGGGCTACGAGCAGTACTTC	CASSTQGEGYEQYF
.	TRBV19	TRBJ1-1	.	TGTGCCAGTAGTATTTATTATGTGGGGGCCACTGAAGCTTTCTTT	CASSIYYVGATEAFF
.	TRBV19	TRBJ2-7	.	TGTGCCAGTAGTATCGGTCGAGGAACCATCTACGAGCAGTACTTC	CASSIGRGTIYEQYF
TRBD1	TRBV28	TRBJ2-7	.	TGTGCCAGCAGTTTGGCGGGGACAGGGAGCTACGAGCAGTACTTC	CASSLAGTGSYEQYF
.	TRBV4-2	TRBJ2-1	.	TGTGCCAGCAGCCAAGTAACACGAATATCCTACAATGAGCAGTTCTTC	CASSQVTRISYNEQFF
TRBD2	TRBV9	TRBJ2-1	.	TGTGCCAGCAGCTTTCAGGGACTAGCGGGAAACAATGAGCAGTTCTTC	CASSFQGLAGNNEQFF
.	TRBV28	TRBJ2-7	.	TGTGCCAGCAGTCCCTACCTCGGGACTCAGTACGAGCAGTACTTC	CASSPYLGTQYEQYF
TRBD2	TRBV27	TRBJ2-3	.	TGTGCCAGCAGAGTTAGCGGGGGCACAGATACGCAGTATTTT	CASRVSGGTDTQYF
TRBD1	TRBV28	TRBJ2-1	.	TGTGCCAGCAACGGACAGGGGAATAATGAGCAGTTCTTC	CASNGQGNNEQFF
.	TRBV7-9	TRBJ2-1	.	TGTGCCAGCAGCTTAGAGCATGAGCAGTTCTTC	CASSLEHEQFF
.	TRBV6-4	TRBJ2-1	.	TGTGCCAGCAGCCCAGAAATTTACAATGAGCAGTTCTTC	CASSPEIYNEQFF
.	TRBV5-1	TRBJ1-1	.	TGCGCCAGCAGCCCAGCGCCAGCCTCGAACACTGAAGCTTTCTTT	CASSPAPASNTEAFF
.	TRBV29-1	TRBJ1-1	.	TGCAGCGTCTATAACACTGAAGCTTTCTTT	CSVYNTEAFF
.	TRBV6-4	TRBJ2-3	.	TGTGCCAGCAGTGACTTGCCGGGACTCAGCACAGATACGCAGTATTTT	CASSDLPGLSTDTQYF
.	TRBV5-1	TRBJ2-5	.	TGCGCCAGCAGCAGAGCCTCCGGGACTGAAGAGACCCAGTACTTC	CASSRASGTEETQYF
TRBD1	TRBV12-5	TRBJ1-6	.	TGTGCTAGTGGTGGACAGGCTAATTCACCCCTCCACTTT	CASGGQANSPLHF
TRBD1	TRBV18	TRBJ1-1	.	TGTGCCAGCTCGAGGGACAGCACAAACACTGAAGCTTTCTTT	CASSRDSTNTEAFF
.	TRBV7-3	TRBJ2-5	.	TGTGCCAGCAGCTTAACCGGGGGTCAAGAGACCCAGTACTTC	CASSLTGGQETQYF
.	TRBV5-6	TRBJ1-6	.	TGTGCCAGCAGCCCGATGGGTCGGGACACCCTAAAAAGTTCACCCCTCCACTTT	CASSPMGRDTLKSSPLHF
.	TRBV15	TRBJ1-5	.	TGTGCCACCAGCAGAGATGGGGGGTCCAATCAGCCCCAGCATTTT	CATSRDGGSNQPQHF
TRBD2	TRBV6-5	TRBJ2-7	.	TGTGCCAGCAGACTAAGCGGGGGGATCTCCTACGAGCAGTACTTC	CASRLSGGISYEQYF
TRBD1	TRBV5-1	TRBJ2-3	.	TGCGCCAGCAGCCCGGGACAGGAATTCACAGATACGCAGTATTTT	CASSPGQEFTDTQYF
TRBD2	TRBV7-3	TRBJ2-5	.	TGTGCCAGCAGCTTACTAGCGGGAGGGGTCGAGACCCAGTACTTC	CASSLLAGGVETQYF
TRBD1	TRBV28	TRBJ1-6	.	TGTGCCAGCAGTAGACAGGGAGGTTATTCACCCCTCCACTTT	CASSRQGGYSPLHF
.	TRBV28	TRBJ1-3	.	TGTGCCAGCAGTTCAGGCGGGCGGGGGACGTCCTCAGGAAACACCATATATTTT	CASSSGGRGTSSGNTIYF
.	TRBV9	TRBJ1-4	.	TGTGCCAGCAGCTCTTCTCCCGGGACTGCTAATGAAAAACTGTTTTTT	CASSSSPGTANEKLFF
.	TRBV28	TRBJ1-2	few	TGTGCCAGCAGTTTGGGGACACCATATGGCTACACCTTC	CASSLGTPYGYTF
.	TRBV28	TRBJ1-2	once	TGTGCCACCGTCCAGGGGCAAGGCTATGGCTACACCTTC	CATVQGQGYGYTF
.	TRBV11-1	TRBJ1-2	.	TGTGCCAGCAGCCCAGACCCGCAGGGTTGGGCTGGCTACACCTTC	CASSPDPQGWAGYTF
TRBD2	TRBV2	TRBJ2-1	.	TGTGCCAGCAGGGCCAACCCAGCGGGGGTCTACAATGAGCAGTTCTTC	CASRANPAGVYNEQFF
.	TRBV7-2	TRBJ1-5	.	TGTGCCAGCAGCTTAGCATCAGGGTTAGAACAGCCCCAGCATTTT	CASSLASGLEQPQHF
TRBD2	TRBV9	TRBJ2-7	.	TGTGCCAGCAGCCCGAGGACTAGCGCATCCTACGAGCAGTACTTC	CASSPRTSASYEQYF
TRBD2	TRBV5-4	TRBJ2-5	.	TGTGCCAGCAGCTTTGGCGGGACTAGCGGTTTCCAAGAGACCCAGTACTTC	CASSFGGTSGFQETQYF